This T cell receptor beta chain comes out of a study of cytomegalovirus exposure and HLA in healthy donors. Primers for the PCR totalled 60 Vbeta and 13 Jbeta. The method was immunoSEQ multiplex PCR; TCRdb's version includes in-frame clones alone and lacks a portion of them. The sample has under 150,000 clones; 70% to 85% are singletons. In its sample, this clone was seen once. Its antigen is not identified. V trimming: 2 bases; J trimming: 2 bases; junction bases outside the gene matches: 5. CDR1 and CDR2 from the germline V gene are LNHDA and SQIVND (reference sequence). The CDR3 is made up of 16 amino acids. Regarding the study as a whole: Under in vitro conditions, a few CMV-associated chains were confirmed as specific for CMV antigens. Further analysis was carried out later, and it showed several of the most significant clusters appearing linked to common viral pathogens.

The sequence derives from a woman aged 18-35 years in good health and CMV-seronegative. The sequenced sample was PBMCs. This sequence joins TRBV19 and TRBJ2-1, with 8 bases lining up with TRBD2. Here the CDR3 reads CASSILGRGAYNEQFF. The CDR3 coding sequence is TGTGCCAGTAGTATACTGGGGCGGGGGGCCTACAATGAGCAGTTCTTC.